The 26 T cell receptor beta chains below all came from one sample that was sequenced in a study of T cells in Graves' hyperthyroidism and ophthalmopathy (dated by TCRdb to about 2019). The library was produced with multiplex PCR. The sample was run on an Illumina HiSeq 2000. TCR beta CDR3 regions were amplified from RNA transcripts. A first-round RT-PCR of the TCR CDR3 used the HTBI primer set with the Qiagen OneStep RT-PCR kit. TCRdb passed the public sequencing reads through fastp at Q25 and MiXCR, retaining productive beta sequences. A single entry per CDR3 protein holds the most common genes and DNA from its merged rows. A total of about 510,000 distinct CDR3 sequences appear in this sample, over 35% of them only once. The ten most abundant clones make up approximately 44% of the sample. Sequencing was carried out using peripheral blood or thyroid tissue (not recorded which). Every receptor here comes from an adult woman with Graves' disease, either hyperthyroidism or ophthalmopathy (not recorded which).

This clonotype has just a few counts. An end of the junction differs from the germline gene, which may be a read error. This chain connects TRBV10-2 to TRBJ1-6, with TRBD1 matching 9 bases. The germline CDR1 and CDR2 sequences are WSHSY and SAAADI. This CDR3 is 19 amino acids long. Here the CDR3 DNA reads TGTGCCAGCAGTAAACCGGGACAGGGTTTCTTACGACACGGTTCACCCCTCCACTTT. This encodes CASSKPGQGFLRHGSPLHF.

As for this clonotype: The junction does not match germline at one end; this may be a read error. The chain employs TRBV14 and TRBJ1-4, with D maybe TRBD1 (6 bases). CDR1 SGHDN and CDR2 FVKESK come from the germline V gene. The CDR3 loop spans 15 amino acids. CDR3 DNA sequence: TGTGCTAGCAACCAGACAGGCCGGTCCAATGAAAAACTGTTTTTT. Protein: CASNQTGRSNEKLFF.

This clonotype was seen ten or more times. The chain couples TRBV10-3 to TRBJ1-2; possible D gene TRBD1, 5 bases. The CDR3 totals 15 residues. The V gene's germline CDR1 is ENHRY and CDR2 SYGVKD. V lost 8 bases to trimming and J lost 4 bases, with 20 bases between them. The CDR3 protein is CAISGVGAISYGYTF. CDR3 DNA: TGTGCCATCTCCGGAGTAGGGGCGATTTCCTATGGCTACACCTTC.

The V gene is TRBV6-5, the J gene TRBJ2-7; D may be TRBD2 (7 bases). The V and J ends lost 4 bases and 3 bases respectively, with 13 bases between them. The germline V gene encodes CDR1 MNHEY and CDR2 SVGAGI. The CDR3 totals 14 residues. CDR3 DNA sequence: TGTGCCAGCAGTTTGGGGGGGGCTTTCTACGAGCAGTACTTC. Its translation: CASSLGGAFYEQYF.

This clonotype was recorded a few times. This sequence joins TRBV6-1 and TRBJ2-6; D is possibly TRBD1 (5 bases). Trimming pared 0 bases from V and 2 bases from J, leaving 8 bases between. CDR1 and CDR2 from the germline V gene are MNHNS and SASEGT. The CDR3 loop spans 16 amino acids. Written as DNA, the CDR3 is TGTGCCAGCAGTGAAGCAAGGGGAACTGGGGCCAACGTCCTGACTTTC. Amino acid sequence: CASSEARGTGANVLTF.

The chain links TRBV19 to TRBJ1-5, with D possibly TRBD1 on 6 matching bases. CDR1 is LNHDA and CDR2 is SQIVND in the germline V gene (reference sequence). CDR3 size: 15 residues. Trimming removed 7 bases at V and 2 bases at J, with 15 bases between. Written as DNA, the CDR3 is TGTGCCAGTATGGCCTGGACAGCACGCAATCAGCCCCAGCATTTT. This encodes CASMAWTARNQPQHF.

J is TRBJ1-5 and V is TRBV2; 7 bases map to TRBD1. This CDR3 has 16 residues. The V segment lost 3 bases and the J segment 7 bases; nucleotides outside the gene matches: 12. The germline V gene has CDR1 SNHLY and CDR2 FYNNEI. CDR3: CASSEGAGRGSQPQHF. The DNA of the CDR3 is TGTGCCAGCAGTGAGGGAGCGGGCAGGGGGAGCCAGCCCCAGCATTTT.

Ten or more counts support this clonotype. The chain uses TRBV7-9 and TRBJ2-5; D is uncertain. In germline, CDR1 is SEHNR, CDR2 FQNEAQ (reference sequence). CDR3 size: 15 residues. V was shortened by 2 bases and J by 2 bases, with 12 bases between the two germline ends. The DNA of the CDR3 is TGTGCCAGCAGCTTATCCGACGCAGCTCAAGAGACCCAGTACTTC. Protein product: CASSLSDAAQETQYF.

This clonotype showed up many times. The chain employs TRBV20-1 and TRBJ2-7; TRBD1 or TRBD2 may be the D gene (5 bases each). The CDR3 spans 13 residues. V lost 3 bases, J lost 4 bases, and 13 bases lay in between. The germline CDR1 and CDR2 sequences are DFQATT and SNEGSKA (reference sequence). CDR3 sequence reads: CSASPGPQYEQYF. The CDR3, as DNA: TGCAGTGCTAGTCCGGGGCCCCAGTACGAGCAGTACTTC.

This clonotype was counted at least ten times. The CDR3 region is CASSPTTGGLNTIYF. The CDR3 DNA sequence: TGCGCCAGCAGCCCTACGACAGGGGGTCTGAACACCATATATTTT. The chain couples TRBV5-1 to TRBJ1-3; 9 bases align to TRBD1. The germline gives CDR1 SGHRS, CDR2 YFSETQ. Trimming removed 4 bases from V and 7 bases from J; junction bases left unmatched: 9. The CDR3 runs 15 residues.

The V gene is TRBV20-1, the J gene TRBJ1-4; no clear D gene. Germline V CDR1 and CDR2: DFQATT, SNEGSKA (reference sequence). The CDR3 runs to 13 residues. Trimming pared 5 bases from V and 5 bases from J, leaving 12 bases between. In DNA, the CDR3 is TGCAGTGCTTGGGGTGTGGAGAATGAAAAACTGTTTTTT. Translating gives CSAWGVENEKLFF.

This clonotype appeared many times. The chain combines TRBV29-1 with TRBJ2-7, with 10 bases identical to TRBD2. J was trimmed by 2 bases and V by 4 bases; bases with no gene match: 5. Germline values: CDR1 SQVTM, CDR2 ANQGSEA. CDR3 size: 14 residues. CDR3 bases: TGCAGCGTTGTTCCTAGCGGGAGTCCCTACGAGCAGTACTTC. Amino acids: CSVVPSGSPYEQYF.

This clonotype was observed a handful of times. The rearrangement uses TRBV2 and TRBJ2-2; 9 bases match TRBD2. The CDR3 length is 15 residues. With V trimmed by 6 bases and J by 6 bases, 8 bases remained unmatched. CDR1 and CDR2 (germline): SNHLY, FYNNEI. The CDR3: CASSFLAGSAGELFF. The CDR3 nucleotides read TGTGCCAGCAGCTTTCTAGCGGGGTCGGCCGGGGAGCTGTTTTTT.

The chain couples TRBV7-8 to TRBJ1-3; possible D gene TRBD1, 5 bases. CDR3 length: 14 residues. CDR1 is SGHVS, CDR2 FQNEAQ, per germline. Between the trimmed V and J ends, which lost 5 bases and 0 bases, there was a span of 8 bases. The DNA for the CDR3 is TGTGCCAGCAGCATCGGGACCTCTGGAAACACCATATATTTT. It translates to CASSIGTSGNTIYF.

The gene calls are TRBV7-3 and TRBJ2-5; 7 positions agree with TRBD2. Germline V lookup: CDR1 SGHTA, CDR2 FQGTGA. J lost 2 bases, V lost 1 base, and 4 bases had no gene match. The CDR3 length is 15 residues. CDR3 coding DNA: TGTGCCAGCAGCTTAAGTTCTAGCGGACAAGAGACCCAGTACTTC. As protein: CASSLSSSGQETQYF. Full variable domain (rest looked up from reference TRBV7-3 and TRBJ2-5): GAGVSQTPSNKVTEKGKYVELRCDPISGHTALYWYRQSLGQGPEFLIYFQGTGAADDSGLPNDRFFAVRPEGSVSTLKIQRTERGDSAVYLCASSLSSSGQETQYFGPGTRLLVL.

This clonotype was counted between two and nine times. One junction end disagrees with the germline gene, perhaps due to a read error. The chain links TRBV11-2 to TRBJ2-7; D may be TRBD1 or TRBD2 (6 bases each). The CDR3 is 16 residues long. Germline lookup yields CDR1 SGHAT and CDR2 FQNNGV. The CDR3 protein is CAGSGGGRRLSYEQYF. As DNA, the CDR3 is TGTGCCGGCAGCGGAGGGGGGAGGCGCCTCTCCTACGAGCAGTACTTC.

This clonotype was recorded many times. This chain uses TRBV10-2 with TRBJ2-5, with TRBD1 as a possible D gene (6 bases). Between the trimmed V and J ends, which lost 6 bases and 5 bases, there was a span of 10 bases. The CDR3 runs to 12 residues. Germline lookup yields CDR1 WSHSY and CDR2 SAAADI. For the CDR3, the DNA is TGCGCCAGCAGACAGGGTTGGGAGACCCAGTACTTC. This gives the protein CASRQGWETQYF.

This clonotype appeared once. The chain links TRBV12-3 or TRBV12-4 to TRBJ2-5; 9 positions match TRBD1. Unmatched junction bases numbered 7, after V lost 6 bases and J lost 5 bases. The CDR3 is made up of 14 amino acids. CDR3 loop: CASREQGADETQYF. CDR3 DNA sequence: TGTGCCAGCAGGGAACAGGGGGCTGATGAGACCCAGTACTTC.

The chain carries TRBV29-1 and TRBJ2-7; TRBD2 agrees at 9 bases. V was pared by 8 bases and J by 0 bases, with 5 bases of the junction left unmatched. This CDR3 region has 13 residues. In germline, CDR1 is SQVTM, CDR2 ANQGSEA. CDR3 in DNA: TGCAGCTTCAGCGGGAGGCTCTCCTACGAGCAGTACTTC. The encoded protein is CSFSGRLSYEQYF.

The CDR3 spells CASSLPGPSTDTQYF. DNA of the CDR3: TGTGCCAGCAGCTTGCCGGGACCTAGCACAGATACGCAGTATTTT. The V and J genes are TRBV7-9 and TRBJ2-3; D is possibly TRBD1 or TRBD2 (5 bases each). CDR3 length: 15 residues. The germline V gene has CDR1 SEHNR and CDR2 FQNEAQ (reference sequence). Trimming took 3 bases from V and 0 from J, leaving 10 bases between them.

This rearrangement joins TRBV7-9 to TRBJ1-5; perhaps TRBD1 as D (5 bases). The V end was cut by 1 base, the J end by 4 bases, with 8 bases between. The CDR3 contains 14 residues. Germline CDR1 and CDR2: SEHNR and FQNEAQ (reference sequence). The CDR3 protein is CASSLETDNQPQHF. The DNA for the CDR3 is TGTGCCAGCAGCTTAGAGACAGATAATCAGCCCCAGCATTTT.

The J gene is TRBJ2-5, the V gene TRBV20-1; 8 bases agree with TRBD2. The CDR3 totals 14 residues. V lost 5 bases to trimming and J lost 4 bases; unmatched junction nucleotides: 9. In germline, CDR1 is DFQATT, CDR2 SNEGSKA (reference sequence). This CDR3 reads CSAPGGGRGETQYF. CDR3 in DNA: TGCAGTGCTCCCGGGGGGGGCCGGGGAGAGACCCAGTACTTC.

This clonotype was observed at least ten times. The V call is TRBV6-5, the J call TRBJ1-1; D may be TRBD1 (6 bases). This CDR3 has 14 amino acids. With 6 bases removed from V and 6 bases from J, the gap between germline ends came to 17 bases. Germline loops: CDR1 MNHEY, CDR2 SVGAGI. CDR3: CASRPDRRRAEAFF. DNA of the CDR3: TGTGCCAGCAGACCAGACAGGAGAAGAGCTGAAGCTTTCTTT.

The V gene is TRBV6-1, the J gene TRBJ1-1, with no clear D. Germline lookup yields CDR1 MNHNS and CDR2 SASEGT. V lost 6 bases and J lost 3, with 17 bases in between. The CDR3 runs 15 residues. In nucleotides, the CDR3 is TGTGCCAGCAGGGAGCGGGGTTTTACGTACACTGAAGCTTTCTTT. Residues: CASRERGFTYTEAFF.

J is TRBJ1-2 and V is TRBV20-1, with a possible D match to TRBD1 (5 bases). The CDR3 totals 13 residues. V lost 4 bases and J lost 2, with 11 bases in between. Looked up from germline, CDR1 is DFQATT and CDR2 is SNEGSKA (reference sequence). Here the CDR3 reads CSATGLKNYGYTF. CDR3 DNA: TGCAGTGCTACAGGGCTAAAGAACTATGGCTACACCTTC.

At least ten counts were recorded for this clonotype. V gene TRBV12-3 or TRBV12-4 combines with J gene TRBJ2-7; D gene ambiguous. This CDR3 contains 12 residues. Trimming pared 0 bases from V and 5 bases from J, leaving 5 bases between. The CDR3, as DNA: TGTGCCAGCAGTTTAGCCATCCACGAGCAGTACTTC. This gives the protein CASSLAIHEQYF.